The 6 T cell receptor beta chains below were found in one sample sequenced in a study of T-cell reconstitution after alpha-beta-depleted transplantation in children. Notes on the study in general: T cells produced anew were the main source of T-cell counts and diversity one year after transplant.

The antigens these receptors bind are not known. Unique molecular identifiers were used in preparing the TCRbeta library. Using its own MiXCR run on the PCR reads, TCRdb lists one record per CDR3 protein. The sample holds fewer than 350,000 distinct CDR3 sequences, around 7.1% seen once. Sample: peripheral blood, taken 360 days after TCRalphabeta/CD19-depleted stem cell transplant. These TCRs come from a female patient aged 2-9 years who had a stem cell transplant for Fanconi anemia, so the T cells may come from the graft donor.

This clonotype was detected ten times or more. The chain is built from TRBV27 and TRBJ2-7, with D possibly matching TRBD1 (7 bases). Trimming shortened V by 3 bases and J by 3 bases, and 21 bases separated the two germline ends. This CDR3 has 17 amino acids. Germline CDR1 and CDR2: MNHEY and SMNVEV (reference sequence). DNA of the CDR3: TGTGCCAGCAGTTTGGGGACTGACCGGGACAGTAACTACGAGCAGTACTTC. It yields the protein CASSLGTDRDSNYEQYF.

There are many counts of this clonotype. The CDR3 loop reads CASRLTDTQYF. The CDR3 DNA is TGCGCCAGCCGGCTCACAGATACGCAGTATTTT. V gene TRBV5-1 combines with J gene TRBJ2-3; D gene ambiguous. CDR1 is SGHRS, CDR2 YFSETQ, per germline. The V gene lost 7 bases and the J gene lost 2 bases, with 5 bases spanning the gap. The CDR3 contains 11 residues.

Here the CDR3 DNA reads TGTGCCAGCAGCTCTCTGCTTGGTTTGGGACTCGGAGGCCACGAGCAGTACTTC. Amino acid sequence: CASSSLLGLGLGGHEQYF. The gene calls are TRBV7-8 and TRBJ2-7; D is possibly TRBD2 (6 bases). The V gene lost 4 bases and the J gene lost 5 bases, with 27 bases spanning the gap. The CDR3 length is 18 residues. CDR1 is SGHVS, CDR2 FQNEAQ, per germline.

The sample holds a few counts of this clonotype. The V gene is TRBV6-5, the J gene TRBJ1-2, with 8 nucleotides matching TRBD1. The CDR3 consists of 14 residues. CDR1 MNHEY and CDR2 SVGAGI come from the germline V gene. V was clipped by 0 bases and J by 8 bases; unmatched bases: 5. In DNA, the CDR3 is TGTGCCAGCAGTTACTCGACAGGGGTTAACGGCTACACCTTC. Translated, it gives CASSYSTGVNGYTF.

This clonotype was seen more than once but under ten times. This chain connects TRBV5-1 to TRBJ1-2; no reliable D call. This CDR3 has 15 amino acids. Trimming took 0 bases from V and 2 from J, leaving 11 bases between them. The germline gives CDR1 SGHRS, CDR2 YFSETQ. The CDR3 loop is CASSLAAATNYGYTF. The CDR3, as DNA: TGCGCCAGCAGCTTGGCGGCAGCCACAAACTATGGCTACACCTTC.

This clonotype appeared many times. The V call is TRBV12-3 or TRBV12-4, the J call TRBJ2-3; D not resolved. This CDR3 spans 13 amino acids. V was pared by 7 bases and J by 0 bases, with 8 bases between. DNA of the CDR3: TGTGCCAGCATCGTAGACAGCACAGATACGCAGTATTTT. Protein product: CASIVDSTDTQYF.